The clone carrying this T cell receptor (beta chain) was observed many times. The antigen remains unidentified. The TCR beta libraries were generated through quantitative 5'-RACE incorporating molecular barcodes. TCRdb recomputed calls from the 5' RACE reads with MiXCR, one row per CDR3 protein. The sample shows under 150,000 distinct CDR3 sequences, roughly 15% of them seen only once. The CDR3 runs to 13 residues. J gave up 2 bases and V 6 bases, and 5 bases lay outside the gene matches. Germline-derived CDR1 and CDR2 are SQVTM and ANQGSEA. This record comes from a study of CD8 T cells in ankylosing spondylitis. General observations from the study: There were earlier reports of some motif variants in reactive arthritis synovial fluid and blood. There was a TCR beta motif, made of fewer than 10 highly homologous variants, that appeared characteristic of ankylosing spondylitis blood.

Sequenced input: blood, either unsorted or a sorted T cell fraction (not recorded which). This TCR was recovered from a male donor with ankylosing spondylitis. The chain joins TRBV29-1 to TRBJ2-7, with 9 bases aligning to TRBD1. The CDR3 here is CSVGQGTTYEQYF. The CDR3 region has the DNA TGCAGCGTAGGACAGGGGACTACCTACGAGCAGTACTTC.